Below, one T cell receptor beta chain is given with its context. Its antigen is not known. The treatment is: oral pan-JAK inhibitor, 5-10 mg twice daily. The investigators collected lesional scalp punch biopsies and peripheral blood from alopecia areata patients. The CDR3 totals 13 residues. CDR1 and CDR2 (germline): SGHVS, FQNEAQ. The V end lost 3 bases, the J end lost 5 bases, and 10 bases lay between the germline ends. Extraction and reverse transcription of RNA yielded cDNA as the sequencing template. TCRdb keeps only in-frame clones here, not all; method: immunoSEQ multiplex PCR. The sample lists under 200,000 clones, approximately 57% occurring once. This entry is derived from a study of CD8+ T cells in alopecia areata. Study outcomes and limitations: More clonal than normal scalp was lesional scalp, particularly alopecia totalis/universalis. It was observed that many expanded lesional clones persisted in scalp and blood during tofacitinib.

The clonotype originates from a human donor with alopecia areata. The source was CD4+ T cells sorted from blood, collected at week 24, from a patient treated with tofacitinib. V and J are TRBV7-8 and TRBJ2-5; D remains ambiguous. CDR3 in DNA: TGTGCCAGCAGCTTTTCCCTGCGGGAGACCCAGTACTTC. Translating it yields CASSFSLRETQYF.